This T cell receptor beta chain originates from a study of blood T cell repertoires in COVID-19. Background on the study: COVID-19 samples, acute and convalescent, were from the United States, Italy and Spain. T cells, B-cell-depleted T cells, or PBMCs supplied cDNA or gDNA.

Original analysis: From reference gene primer amplification, estimates of nucleated cell counts were derived. Repertoires were generated with immunoSEQ multiplex PCR, while TCRdb's copy carries only in-frame clones and drops some. V, J and clone size derive from that table, while D and trimming were established from the DNA sequence. The sample includes tens of thousands of clones, 74% of them seen just once. Sequenced input: peripheral blood. This sequence originates from a woman of 80 years or more with acute or convalescent COVID-19.

The CDR3 DNA sequence: TGTGCCAGCAGCTTAACTTCCGGGACAGGGGGCGCCTATAATTCACCCCTCCACTTT. Translating it yields CASSLTSGTGGAYNSPLHF. This rearrangement joins TRBV11-2 to TRBJ1-6; 12 bases line up with TRBD1. CDR1 and CDR2 (germline): SGHAT, FQNNGV. V trimming: 2 bases; J trimming: 2 bases; junction bases outside the gene matches: 7. The CDR3 extends over 19 amino acids.